The clone carrying this TCR beta chain was seen once. The CDR3 consists of 15 residues. Germline CDR1 SGHRS, CDR2 YFSETQ. V lost 2 bases and J lost 5, with 16 bases in between. This entry belongs to a study of cytomegalovirus exposure and HLA in healthy donors. Use of 60 Vbeta and 13 Jbeta primers characterized the PCR. Generated by immunoSEQ multiplex PCR, the TCRdb table keeps only in-frame clones and is missing some. Of roughly 200,000 clones listed, about four fifths are singletons. The chain combines TRBV5-1 with TRBJ1-1, with D possibly TRBD1 on 5 matching bases. The specimen was PBMCs. This TCR derives from a female donor in good health and CMV-seronegative. The CDR3 here is CASSFFGGAGTEAFF. The CDR3 DNA follows: TGCGCCAGCAGCTTTTTCGGGGGAGCGGGGACTGAAGCTTTCTTT.